The 21 T cell receptor beta chains below were found in one sample sequenced in a study of radiotherapy plus CTLA-4 blockade in lung cancer. Only in-frame clones appear in the TCRdb table, and some are missing; sequencing was by immunoSEQ multiplex PCR. The sample lists roughly 42,000 clones; about four fifths were seen once. Material: peripheral blood, obtained from a patient treated with radiotherapy plus ipilimumab. The source of these receptors is a human donor with non-small cell lung cancer that progressed on radiotherapy plus ipilimumab.

This rearrangement joins TRBV9 to TRBJ2-3; D remains unclear. The V gene lost 0 bases and the J gene lost 1 base, with 9 bases spanning the gap. Germline loops: CDR1 SGDLS, CDR2 YYNGEE. The CDR3 spans 15 residues. The CDR3 loop reads CASSVGRQGTDTQYF. Here the CDR3 DNA reads TGTGCCAGCAGCGTAGGTAGGCAGGGCACAGATACGCAGTATTTT.

The rearrangement links TRBV7-3 to TRBJ2-5; the D call may be TRBD1 or TRBD2 (5 bases each). The DNA end lines up better with TRBJ2-7; the J call may be wrong. CDR1 and CDR2 (germline): SGHTA, FQGTGA. The CDR3 spans 11 residues. CDR3 loop: CASSPGGEQYF. The CDR3 DNA follows: TGTGCCAGCAGCCCTGGGGGCGAGCAGTACTTC.

The rearrangement uses TRBV28 and TRBJ2-7, with D tentatively TRBD1 (8 bases). This CDR3 is 14 amino acids long. Germline assignment: CDR1 MDHEN and CDR2 SYDVKM. V lost 8 bases and J 5 bases, leaving 19 bases between the germline ends. Written as DNA, the CDR3 is TGTGCCAGCGGGACGACAGGGGAGGGCAACGAGCAGTACTTC. The encoded protein is CASGTTGEGNEQYF.

The rearrangement uses TRBV28 and TRBJ2-7; 8 bases agree with TRBD2. Per germline, CDR1 MDHEN and CDR2 SYDVKM. The CDR3 length is 12 residues. V dropped 7 bases and J dropped 2; count of bases not matched to a gene: 1. CDR3 in DNA: TGTGCCAGCAACGGGGGGGCCTACGAGCAGTACTTC. It translates to CASNGGAYEQYF.

The chain links TRBV6-6 to TRBJ1-3, with 9 bases identical to TRBD1. The junction had 6 bases not matched to a gene; V was cut back by 8 bases and J by 1 base. Germline CDR1 reads MNHNY; CDR2 reads SVGAGI (reference sequence). The CDR3 totals 15 residues. DNA of the CDR3: TGTGCCAGCGGGGGACAGGGACTTTCTGGAAACACCATATATTTT. Translated: CASGGQGLSGNTIYF.

The chain couples TRBV2 to TRBJ1-4; D remains ambiguous. From germline, CDR1 is SNHLY and CDR2 FYNNEI. V was shortened by 6 bases and J by 5 bases, with 16 bases between the two germline ends. The CDR3 contains 15 residues. In DNA, the CDR3 is TGTGCCAGCAGCCTCGGACCGGGAGGAAATGAAAAACTGTTTTTT. Translation: CASSLGPGGNEKLFF.

V gene TRBV6-5 combines with J gene TRBJ1-1; maybe TRBD1 (5 bases). Germline CDR1 reads MNHEY; CDR2 reads SVGAGI. V was pared by 6 bases and J by 0 bases, with 11 bases between. The CDR3 extends over 14 amino acids. The DNA for the CDR3 is TGTGCCAGCAGCAGACAGATTATGAACACTGAAGCTTTCTTT. Amino acids: CASSRQIMNTEAFF.

The chain is built from TRBV7-2 and TRBJ2-2; 9 bases fit TRBD2. This CDR3 region has 15 residues. Germline trimming cut 5 bases from V and 6 bases from J; bases unmatched to any gene: 7. Germline V gene data show CDR1 as SGHTA and CDR2 as FQGNSA. The DNA for the CDR3 is TGTGCCAGCAGCATTGGGCCTAGCGGGGCCGGGGAGCTGTTTTTT. This encodes CASSIGPSGAGELFF.

The V call is TRBV5-1, the J call TRBJ2-7, with 8 bases identical to TRBD2. Germline CDR1 reads SGHRS; CDR2 reads YFSETQ. The CDR3 has 14 residues. Germline trimming cut 2 bases from V and 3 bases from J; bases unmatched to any gene: 4. DNA for the CDR3: TGCGCCAGCAGCTTTTTTACTAGCGGCTACGAGCAGTACTTC. Translating it yields CASSFFTSGYEQYF.

The J gene is TRBJ2-1, the V gene TRBV5-5; 7 bases match TRBD1. V lost 0 bases, J lost 6 bases, and 6 bases stayed unmatched. This CDR3 is built from 15 residues. CDR1 is SGHKS and CDR2 is YYEKEE in the germline V gene (reference sequence). CDR3 bases: TGTGCCAGCAGCTTGGTAAGGGGGCCGATCAATGAGCAGTTCTTC. Its translation: CASSLVRGPINEQFF.

This clone occurred a few times. V usage is TRBV9 and J usage is TRBJ2-3; 7 bases are shared with TRBD2. The trim removed 0 bases at V and 2 bases at J, leaving 6 bases unmatched. Germline V gene sequence: CDR1 SGDLS, CDR2 YYNGEE. The CDR3 runs to 16 residues. CDR3 amino acids: CASSVAVGGVTDTQYF. DNA of the CDR3: TGTGCCAGCAGCGTAGCAGTTGGGGGGGTCACAGATACGCAGTATTTT.

This chain connects TRBV10-2 to TRBJ2-2; D ambiguous. V was pared by 0 bases and J by 3 bases, with 8 bases between. CDR3 length: 15 amino acids. Germline V gene lookup returns CDR1 WSHSY and CDR2 SAAADI. As DNA, the CDR3 is TGCGCCAGCAGTGAGTCGCGGATCTACACCGGGGAGCTGTTTTTT. This codes for CASSESRIYTGELFF.

The gene calls are TRBV4-2 and TRBJ2-1; 7 bases map to TRBD1. The CDR3 totals 18 residues. Trimming cost V 0 bases and J 2 bases; bases outside gene matches: 10. CDR1 is LGHNA and CDR2 is YNFKEQ in the germline V gene. CDR3 in amino acids: CASSQEELYRGPYNEQFF. In DNA, the CDR3 is TGTGCCAGCAGCCAAGAGGAGTTGTACAGGGGCCCCTACAATGAGCAGTTCTTC.

The CDR3 sequence: CASSLGVRGNTGELFF. DNA of the CDR3: TGCGCCAGCAGCTTGGGGGTCAGGGGGAACACCGGGGAGCTGTTTTTT. The chain links TRBV5-1 to TRBJ2-2; a weak D match, TRBD1 (6 bases). Deletions cut 0 bases from V and 1 base from J, with 10 bases between. The CDR3 sequence is 16 residues long. Germline V lookup: CDR1 SGHRS, CDR2 YFSETQ.

This clone was counted only a few times. In DNA form, the CDR3 reads TGCGCCAGCAGCCAAGCCGGGGGGGTATCGAACTCACCCCTCCACTTT. Its protein product is CASSQAGGVSNSPLHF. The gene calls are TRBV4-1 and TRBJ1-6; D is perhaps TRBD1 (5 bases). Germline lookup yields CDR1 MGHRA and CDR2 YSYEKL. There are 16 residues in the CDR3. Trimming removed 1 base at V and 10 bases at J, with 17 bases between.

This clone was observed a few times. The genes are TRBV5-1 and TRBJ2-2; D may be TRBD1 (5 bases). Trimming took off 5 bases at V and 7 bases at J, with 9 bases between the two ends. The CDR3 runs to 12 residues. The V gene's germline CDR1 is SGHRS and CDR2 YFSETQ. CDR3 amino acids: CASSYDSGELFF. In DNA, the CDR3 is TGCGCCAGCAGTTATGACAGCGGGGAGCTGTTTTTT.

The rearrangement links TRBV2 to TRBJ1-1; D perhaps matches TRBD1 (6 bases). With 7 bases removed from V and 4 bases from J, the gap between germline ends came to 16 bases. CDR1 and CDR2 from the germline V gene are SNHLY and FYNNEI. The CDR3 totals 14 residues. The CDR3 region is CASTRQERGTEAFF. CDR3 bases: TGTGCCAGCACCAGACAGGAGAGAGGCACTGAAGCTTTCTTT.

The chain has TRBV5-1 and TRBJ1-4; D is uncertain. This CDR3 contains 14 residues. From germline, CDR1 is SGHRS and CDR2 YFSETQ. Trimming removed 3 bases at V and 3 bases at J, with 9 bases between. CDR3 coding DNA: TGCGCCAGCAGCTCCCCAGGCTCTAATGAAAAACTGTTTTTT. It translates to CASSSPGSNEKLFF. The entire variable domain, with the rest obtained from reference TRBV5-1 and TRBJ1-4, is as follows: KAGVTQTPRYLIKTRGQQVTLSCSPISGHRSVSWYQQTPGQGLQFLFEYFSETQRNKGNFPGRFSGRQFSNSRSEMNVSTLELGDSALYLCASSSPGSNEKLFFGSGTQLSVL.

The chain links TRBV4-2 to TRBJ2-1, with 11 bases fitting TRBD2. Germline CDR1 LGHNA, CDR2 YNFKEQ. Trimming at V came to 1 base and at J to 8 bases, leaving 13 bases not matched to a gene. The CDR3 contains 18 residues. The CDR3 DNA is TGTGCCAGCAGCCAAGTTAGCGGGGGGGCGGTGTCGGTCGATGAGCAGTTCTTC. Encoded protein: CASSQVSGGAVSVDEQFF.

CDR3 region: CASSSGRQETQYF. The CDR3 DNA reads as TGTGCCAGCAGCTCAGGGAGGCAAGAGACCCAGTACTTC. The chain has TRBV7-2 and TRBJ2-5; possible D gene TRBD2, 6 bases. V lost 4 bases to trimming and J lost 2 bases, with 8 bases between them. CDR1 and CDR2 (germline): SGHTA, FQGNSA. The CDR3 has 13 amino acids.

This chain uses TRBV19 with TRBJ1-4; perhaps TRBD1 as D (6 bases). The length of the CDR3 is 15 residues. In germline, CDR1 is LNHDA, CDR2 SQIVND (reference sequence). V shed 4 bases and J shed 6 bases, with 15 bases lying between them. The CDR3 region has the DNA TGTGCCAGTAGTAAGAGCAGGGGTAGCGATGAAAAACTGTTTTTT. This sequence encodes CASSKSRGSDEKLFF.